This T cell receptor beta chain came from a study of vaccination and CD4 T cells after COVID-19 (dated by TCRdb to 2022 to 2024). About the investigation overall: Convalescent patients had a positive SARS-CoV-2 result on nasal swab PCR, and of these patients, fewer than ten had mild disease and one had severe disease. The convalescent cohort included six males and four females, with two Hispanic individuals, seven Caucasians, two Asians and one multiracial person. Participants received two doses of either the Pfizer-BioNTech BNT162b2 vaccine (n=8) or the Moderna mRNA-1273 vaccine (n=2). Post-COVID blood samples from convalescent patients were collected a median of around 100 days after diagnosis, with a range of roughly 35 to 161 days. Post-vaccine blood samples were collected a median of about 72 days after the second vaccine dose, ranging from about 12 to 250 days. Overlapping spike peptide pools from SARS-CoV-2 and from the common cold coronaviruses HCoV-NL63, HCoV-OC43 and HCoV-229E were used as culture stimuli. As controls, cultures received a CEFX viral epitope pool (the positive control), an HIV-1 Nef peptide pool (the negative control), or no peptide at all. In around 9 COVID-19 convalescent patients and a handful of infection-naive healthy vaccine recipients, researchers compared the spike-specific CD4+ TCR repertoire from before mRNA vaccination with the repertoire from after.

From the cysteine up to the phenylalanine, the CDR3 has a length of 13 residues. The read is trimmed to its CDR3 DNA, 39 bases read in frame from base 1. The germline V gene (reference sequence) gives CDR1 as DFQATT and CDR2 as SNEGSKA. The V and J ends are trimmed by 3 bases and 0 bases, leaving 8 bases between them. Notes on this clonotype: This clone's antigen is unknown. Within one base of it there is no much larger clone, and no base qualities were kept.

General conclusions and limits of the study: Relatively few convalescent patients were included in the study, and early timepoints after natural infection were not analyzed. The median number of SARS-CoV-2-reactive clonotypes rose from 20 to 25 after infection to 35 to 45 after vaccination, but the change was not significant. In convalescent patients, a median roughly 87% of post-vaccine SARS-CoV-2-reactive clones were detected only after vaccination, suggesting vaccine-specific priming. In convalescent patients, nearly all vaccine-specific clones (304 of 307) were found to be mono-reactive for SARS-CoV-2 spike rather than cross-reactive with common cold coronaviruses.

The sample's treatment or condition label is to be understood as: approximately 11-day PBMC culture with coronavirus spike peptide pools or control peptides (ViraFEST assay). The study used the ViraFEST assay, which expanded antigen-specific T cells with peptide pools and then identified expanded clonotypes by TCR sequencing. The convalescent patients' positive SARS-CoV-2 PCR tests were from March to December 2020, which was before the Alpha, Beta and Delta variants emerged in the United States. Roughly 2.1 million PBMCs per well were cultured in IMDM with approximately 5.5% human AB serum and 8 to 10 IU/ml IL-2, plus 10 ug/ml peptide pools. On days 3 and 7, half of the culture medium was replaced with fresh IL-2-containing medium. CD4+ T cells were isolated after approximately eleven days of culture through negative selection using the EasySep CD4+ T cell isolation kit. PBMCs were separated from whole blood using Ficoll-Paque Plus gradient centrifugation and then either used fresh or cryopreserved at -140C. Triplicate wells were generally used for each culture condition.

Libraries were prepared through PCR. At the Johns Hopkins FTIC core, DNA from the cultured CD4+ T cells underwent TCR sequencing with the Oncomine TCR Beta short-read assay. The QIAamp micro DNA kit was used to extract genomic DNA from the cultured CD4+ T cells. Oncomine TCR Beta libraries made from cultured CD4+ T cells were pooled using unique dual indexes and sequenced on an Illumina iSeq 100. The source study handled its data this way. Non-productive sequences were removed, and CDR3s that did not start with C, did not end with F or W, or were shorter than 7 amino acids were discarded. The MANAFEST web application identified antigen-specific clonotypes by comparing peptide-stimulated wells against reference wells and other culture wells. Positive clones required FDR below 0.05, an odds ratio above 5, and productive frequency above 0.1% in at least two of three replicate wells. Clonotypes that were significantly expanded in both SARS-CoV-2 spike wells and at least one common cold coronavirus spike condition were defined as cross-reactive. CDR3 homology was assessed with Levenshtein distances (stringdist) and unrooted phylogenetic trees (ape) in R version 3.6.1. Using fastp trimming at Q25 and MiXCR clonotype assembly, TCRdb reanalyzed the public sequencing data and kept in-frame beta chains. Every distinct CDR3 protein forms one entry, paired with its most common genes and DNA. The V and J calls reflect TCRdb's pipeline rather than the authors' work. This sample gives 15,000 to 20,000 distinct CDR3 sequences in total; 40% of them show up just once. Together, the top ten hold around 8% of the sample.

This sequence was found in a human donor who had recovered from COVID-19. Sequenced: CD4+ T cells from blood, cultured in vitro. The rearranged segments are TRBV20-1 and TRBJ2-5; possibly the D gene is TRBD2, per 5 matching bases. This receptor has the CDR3 CSARRAYQETQYF. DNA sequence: TGCAGTGCTAGGCGGGCTTACCAAGAGACCCAGTACTTC.